This is a list of T cell receptor beta chains from one sample in a study of cytomegalovirus exposure and HLA in healthy donors. Assay: immunoSEQ multiplex PCR; the TCRdb copy retains only in-frame clones and omits some. The sample lists about 250,000 clones, 85% to 90% occurring once. The source material was PBMCs. These receptors were taken from a man younger than 35 in good health and CMV-seronegative. CDR3s include the opening cysteine and the closing phenylalanine or tryptophan. The D gene is left open where the match is weak. Clone size appears in some rows only: once, few, many, or a class for an expanded clone.

CDR3nt | CDR3aa | abundance | len | d_gene | j_gene | v_gene
TGTGCCAGCAGGGCAATAACAGATACGCAGTATTTT | CASRAITDTQYF | NA | 12 | NA | TRBJ2-3 | TRBV2
TGTGCCAGCAGTTTTTTGGCTAGCGCTAGCACAGATACGCAGTATTTT | CASSFLASASTDTQYF | few | 16 | NA | TRBJ2-3 | TRBV27
TGCGCCAGCAGCTCCGACAGTTATAGAGAGCAGTACTTC | CASSSDSYREQYF | NA | 13 | NA | TRBJ2-7 | TRBV5-1
TGTGCCAGCAGGGGGACAGGGAGGGGAGATACGCAGTATTTT | CASRGTGRGDTQYF | NA | 14 | TRBD1 | TRBJ2-3 | TRBV5-4
TGTGCCAGCAGCCCTCGGGAGACCCAGTACTTC | CASSPRETQYF | NA | 11 | NA | TRBJ2-5 | TRBV7-9
TGCGCCAGCAGCCAAGATCGCTACACAGATACGCAGTATTTT | CASSQDRYTDTQYF | NA | 14 | NA | TRBJ2-3 | TRBV4-3
TGCGCCAGCAGCCAAGAAAGTTCCAGCTCTGGAAACACCATATATTTT | CASSQESSSSGNTIYF | NA | 16 | NA | TRBJ1-3 | TRBV4-1
TGTGCCAGCACCTCACTAATGAACACTGAAGCTTTCTTT | CASTSLMNTEAFF | NA | 13 | NA | TRBJ1-1 | TRBV2
TGTGCCATCAGTGAGTCTGCGGGGCGGGGCGAGCAGTACTTC | CAISESAGRGEQYF | NA | 14 | NA | TRBJ2-7 | TRBV10-3
TGTGCCTGGAGTGCCGACGGGGGAGAAGCTTTCTTT | CAWSADGGEAFF | NA | 12 | NA | TRBJ1-1 | TRBV30
TGTGCCAGCTCAAGTGGTCAGGGAAACACCGGGGAGCTGTTTTTT | CASSSGQGNTGELFF | NA | 15 | NA | TRBJ2-2 | TRBV18
TGTGCCAGCAGGGGGACAGGGGAGGTTGGCTATGGCTACACCTTC | CASRGTGEVGYGYTF | NA | 15 | TRBD1 | TRBJ1-2 | TRBV9
TGTGCCAGCAGTGAAGAACAGGGTAATCAGCCCCAGCATTTT | CASSEEQGNQPQHF | NA | 14 | NA | TRBJ1-5 | TRBV2
TGTGCCTGGAGTGTACAACCCCACCGACAGGGATACAATCAGCCCCAGCATTTT | CAWSVQPHRQGYNQPQHF | NA | 18 | TRBD1 | TRBJ1-5 | TRBV30
TGTGCCAGTAGTATATCGACTGGCCCCGGGGCTGAAGCTTTCTTT | CASSISTGPGAEAFF | NA | 15 | NA | TRBJ1-1 | TRBV19
TGTGCCAGCAGTTTCCCGACAGGGGGCTCACAGCCCCAGCATTTT | CASSFPTGGSQPQHF | NA | 15 | TRBD1 | TRBJ1-5 | TRBV28
TGTGCCACCACCGGGACAGGGTCCTACGAGCAGTACTTC | CATTGTGSYEQYF | NA | 13 | TRBD1 | TRBJ2-7 | TRBV10-3
TGCAGCGTTGACGCCTCCTTAGTTCCTTATGGCTACACCTTC | CSVDASLVPYGYTF | NA | 14 | NA | TRBJ1-2 | TRBV29-1
TGTGCCAGCAGTAAACAGGGAATCTATGGCTACACCTTC | CASSKQGIYGYTF | NA | 13 | NA | TRBJ1-2 | TRBV27
TGTGCCAGTAGTATGACGGCAGGGGGCGCCGAGCAGTACTTC | CASSMTAGGAEQYF | NA | 14 | TRBD1 | TRBJ2-7 | TRBV19
TGCGCCAGCAGCCAAGCCAAGGGACTAGCTGAGGAAAACATTCAGTACTTC | CASSQAKGLAEENIQYF | NA | 17 | TRBD2 | TRBJ2-4 | TRBV4-3
TGTGCCAGCAGTTACTCCAGGGTGGCCAAAAACATTCAGTACTTC | CASSYSRVAKNIQYF | NA | 15 | NA | TRBJ2-4 | TRBV6-5
TGCGCCAGCAGCCAAGGGGCCGGTGAGCAGTTCTTC | CASSQGAGEQFF | NA | 12 | NA | TRBJ2-1 | TRBV4-1
TGTGCCAGCAGCTTAGAATGGCGAGGAGGTTACGAGCAGTACTTC | CASSLEWRGGYEQYF | once | 15 | NA | TRBJ2-7 | TRBV11-2